This T cell receptor beta chain was documented in a study of cytomegalovirus exposure and HLA in healthy donors (dated by TCRdb to about 2017). Broadly, across the study: According to an earlier analysis of a few hundred of the donors, about 170 million T cells yielded 120 million or so unique TCR beta sequences and less than 300 Gb of sequence data. In an earlier analysis of a few hundred of the donors, high-throughput TCR beta sequencing was used to judge whether each TCR beta V gene segment behaved as functional or pseudogenic. Every discovery cohort repertoire had been produced on one sequencing platform. Among the roughly 400 genotyped donors, approximately 76% belonged to the genetic ancestry cluster associated with self-reported Caucasian donors. Four to six DR-DQ haplotypes were handled as single units for association and clustering, since linkage in the cohort was strong. HLA typing covered class I and class II loci at four-digit resolution. The study aimed to test whether signatures of past pathogen exposure could be identified by cataloging public T cell receptors. Around 320 gigabases of sequencing data and tens of millions of unique TCR sequences were included in an early release covering several hundred HLA-typed donors. The study combined high-throughput TCR immunosequencing, statistical association of individual TCRs with disease status, and machine learning to predict cytomegalovirus infection status. Alongside the repertoire data, information on donor age, sex, ethnicity and CMV serostatus was compiled. On average, roughly 200,000 unique TCR beta nucleotide sequences were sequenced per donor among some 420 genotyped donors of the cohort, with roughly 19% of those sequences being non-productive. A later genetic analysis used genome-wide SNP genotypes for about 60% of the roughly 700 donors, treating that subset as a discovery cohort. A separate validation cohort of 100 to 150 different subjects was used in addition to the roughly 670-subject first cohort. Typing coverage differed by locus: A, B, C, DRB1 and DQB1 were typed in roughly 620-640 donors, DQA1 in 500 to 550, DPA1 in 600 to 610, and DPB1 in approximately 450. The T cell repertoires of 550 to 850 subjects were profiled by immunosequencing and related to cytomegalovirus serostatus. In the later analysis, no new phenotypic data were used to find candidate immune exposures; instead, reliance was placed on TCR beta sequences and their occurrence across donors. To study patterns of TCR occurrence, a later analysis re-analyzed previously published TCR beta repertoires from 600 to 750 donors and added high-resolution HLA genotyping.

The method was the immunoSEQ multiplex PCR assay. The multiplex PCR relied on a mix of 60 forward primers for TCR Vbeta segments and 13 reverse primers for TCR Jbeta segments. The CDR3 region of rearranged TCR beta genes was amplified from genomic DNA by a multiplex PCR assay. On the Illumina HiSeq System, the amplified TCR beta libraries were sequenced as 87-base-pair reads. The paper's processing steps were these. In a later analysis, 70 million to 95 million unique TCR beta chains were counted across the 650 to 750 repertoires, and about 9.9 million of these chains were shared by at least two donors. A nearest-neighbor algorithm error-corrected the raw reads and collapsed the reads into unique sequences, merging closely related sequences to remove PCR and sequencing errors. Alignment of CDR3 sequences to IMGT reference sequences was used to assign V, D and J gene segments. For a sequence to be retained, a match of at least six nucleotides to both a V gene segment and a J gene segment was required. A rearrangement counted as productive if the CDR3 had no stop codons and remained in frame with V and J, and every other rearrangement counted as non-productive. CDR3 was defined according to IMGT convention as the region running from the second conserved V-encoded cysteine to the conserved J-encoded phenylalanine. The earlier analysis of fewer than 700 of the donors excluded sequences that lacked an unambiguous match to a single V gene segment. In an earlier analysis of 587 of the donors, a V segment was called functional when productive rearrangements were above 56.7%, and segregating when the standard deviation between donors exceeded 5%. A statistical classification framework was developed to diagnose cytomegalovirus status using the catalog of TCR beta chain sequences. V and J gene assignment, in a later analysis, came from comparing TCR nucleotide sequences with IMGT/GENE-DB human TR gene sequences. The TCRdist pipeline was used in a later analysis to assign CDR3 sequences and most-parsimonious VDJ recombination scenarios. In a later analysis, every TCR beta chain was defined by the combination of its CDR3 amino acid sequence and its V-gene family, and reads without a unique V-gene family were dropped. As a way to deal with suspected cross-contamination and a sequencing artifact, a later analysis dropped hundreds of nucleotide sequences that were highly shared and had low generation probability. In a later analysis, a clonal expansion index for each public chain was calculated from normalized within-repertoire ranks of inferred template counts. A later analysis computed generation probabilities with a VDJ recombination model fitted to out-of-frame rearrangements, and checked the results against IGoR. In a later analysis, hypergeometric tests were used to score TCR-TCR, TCR-HLA and TCR-CMV co-occurrence, with a repertoire-size bias correction applied to TCR pairs. A later analysis estimated false discovery rates by permuting HLA or CMV assignments 20 times. In a later analysis, co-occurring TCRs were grouped using DBSCAN, and TCRdist sequence similarity was added for clustering within HLA-allele-positive subsets. Co-occurrence clustering excluded repertoires with fewer than 30,000 or more than 120,000 public chains, plus five with anomalous nucleotide sharing. The table comes from immuneACCESS by way of TCRdb, which keeps in-frame sequences with V and J called. Part of the clones is missing from these tables; in studies checked, under half for an unresolved V gene and the rest for unknown reasons. Clone size and V and J calls were adopted from that table, with D and trimming inferred from the DNA. The sample table contains about 140,000 clones; only one count was recorded for around 75% of them. Of the sample, more than 2.5% falls within the top ten clones.

Notes on this clone: This receptor's antigen is unknown. No much larger clone is present one base from it, and per-base qualities are unavailable.

The cohort was made up of approximately 670 healthy bone marrow donors. All cohort members were sampled while nominally healthy, although unrecorded immune exposures were likely present. The donor was CMV seronegative and belonged to the group of under 400 seronegative cohort members. A peripheral blood sample was provided by each donor, and peripheral blood mononuclear cells were used for TCR beta sequencing. Genomic DNA extraction from the blood cell samples was performed with the Qiagen DNeasy Blood Extraction Kit. Including cysteine and phenylalanine, the CDR3 has 15 amino acids. Only the CDR3 DNA stays, 45 bases, in frame from base 1. Via the germline V gene (reference sequence), CDR1 is LNHDA and CDR2 SQIVND. At the junction V is shortened by 5 bases and J by 6 bases; bases outside the gene matches: 6. What the authors observed across the whole study: A further reported finding was that TCR beta sequences accurately predicted the HLA-A and HLA-B alleles for most subjects in the first cohort. Compared with equally common non-associated chains, HLA-associated TCR beta chains in a later analysis were more clonally expanded and had lower generation probabilities. Specific HLA alleles were associated with over 15,000 TCR beta sequences at a false discovery rate of 0.05 in a later analysis. According to a later analysis, parvovirus B19, influenza, CMV and Epstein-Barr virus appeared linked to several top co-occurrence clusters. Approximately 16 rarely observed V segments, including chromosome 9 orphons, were excluded from the earlier analysis of some 590 of the donors because counts were too low. The study listed 150 to 200 TCR beta chains as associated with cytomegalovirus. The only immune exposure information available for the cohort was CMV serostatus. In a later analysis, most CMV-associated TCR beta chains were found to appear HLA-restricted, with HLA associations seemingly driven largely by CMV exposure. In both the original and validation cohorts, the classifier was reported to diagnose cytomegalovirus status with high specificity and sensitivity. The 87-base-pair reads could not distinguish some IMGT-functional V segments, including TRBV6-2 and TRBV6-3, so those segments were excluded. An earlier analysis of 450 to 750 of the donors showed that most TCR beta V segments appeared in productive rearrangements either about 87% or about 30% of the time, which broadly matched IMGT annotations. Linkage disequilibrium might explain the correlated functional status among segregating V segments, but an unknown experimental factor could not be excluded. Because HLA typing was missing for some donors at each locus, association tests included only the typed subset. In a later genetic analysis, a missense DCLRE1C variant was associated with V-gene and J-gene trimming of TCR beta chains, and the association was replicated in an independent cohort. A group of highly shared sequence variants was considered likely to be a technical artifact of the sequencing pipeline. In a later analysis, TCR association rates were found to vary across HLA loci, with the most associated TCRs seen for DRB1 alleles and the fewest for HLA-C alleles. Three of the identified cytomegalovirus-associated TCR beta chains were confirmed in vitro to be specific for cytomegalovirus antigens. It was suggested by the authors that the approach could potentially be generalized to other disease states and immunological phenotypes. The presence/absence analyses assumed that sequencing depth was roughly uniform across donors, and that assumption may not be true. According to a later genetic analysis, donors in an Asian-associated ancestry cluster had fewer N-insertions in productive TCRs than the roughly 670-donor mean. Assigning TCR associations to individual alleles was difficult when HLA alleles, especially DR and DQ, strongly co-occurred. Most TCR sequences were observed very rarely across donors, whereas some public TCRs were present in many individuals. Only TCR beta chains were sequenced in this cohort, and the absence of alpha or paired-chain data limited detectable features.

Input material: PBMCs. This receptor was identified in a man between 40 and 49 years old in good health and CMV-seronegative. The chain joins TRBV19 to TRBJ2-1, and TRBD2 matches 11 of the central bases. The CDR3 reads CASSRGTSGTNEQFF. The DNA sequence follows: TGTGCCAGTAGTCGAGGGACTAGCGGAACCAATGAGCAGTTCTTC.